The source of this TCR beta chain is a study of blood T cell repertoires in COVID-19. The assay was immunoSEQ multiplex PCR, and TCRdb's table has in-frame clones only and misses some. The sample lists approximately 300,000 clones; just over 85% were seen once. This CDR3 comprises 14 residues. With 1 base removed from V and 6 bases from J, the gap between germline ends came to 12 bases. Germline V CDR1 and CDR2: KGHSH, LQKENI. The rearrangement uses TRBV18 and TRBJ1-1; maybe TRBD1 (6 bases). The material sequenced was PBMCs or T cells enriched from blood (not recorded which). The TCR sequence derives from a woman aged 18-29 years who had recovered from COVID-19. In DNA form, the CDR3 reads TGTGCCAGCTCACCACGCAGGGGTGGCCCTGAAGCTTTCTTT. Protein product: CASSPRRGGPEAFF.